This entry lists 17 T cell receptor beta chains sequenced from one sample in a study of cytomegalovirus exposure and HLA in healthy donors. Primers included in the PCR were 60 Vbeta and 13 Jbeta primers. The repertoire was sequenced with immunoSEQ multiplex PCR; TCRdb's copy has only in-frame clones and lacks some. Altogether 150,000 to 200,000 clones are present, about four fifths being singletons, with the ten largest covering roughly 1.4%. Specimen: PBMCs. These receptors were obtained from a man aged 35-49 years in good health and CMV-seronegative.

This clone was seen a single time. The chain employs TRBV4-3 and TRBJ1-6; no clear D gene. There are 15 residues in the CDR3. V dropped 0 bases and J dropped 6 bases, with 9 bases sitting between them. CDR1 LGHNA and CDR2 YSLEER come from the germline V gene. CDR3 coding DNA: TGCGCCAGCAGCCAAGAAGCGGCGGGTAATTCACCCCTCCACTTT. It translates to CASSQEAAGNSPLHF.

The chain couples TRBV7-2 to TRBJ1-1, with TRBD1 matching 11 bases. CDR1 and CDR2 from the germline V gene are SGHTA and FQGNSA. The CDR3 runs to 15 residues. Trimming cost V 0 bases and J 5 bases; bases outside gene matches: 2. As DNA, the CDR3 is TGTGCCAGCAGCTTAGCAGGGACAGGGGGTACTGAAGCTTTCTTT. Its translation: CASSLAGTGGTEAFF.

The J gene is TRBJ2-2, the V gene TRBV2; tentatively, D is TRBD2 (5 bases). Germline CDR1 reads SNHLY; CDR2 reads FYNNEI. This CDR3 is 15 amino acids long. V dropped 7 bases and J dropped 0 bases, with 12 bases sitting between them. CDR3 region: CASIKRNPNTGELFF. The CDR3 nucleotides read TGTGCCAGCATTAAGCGGAATCCGAACACCGGGGAGCTGTTTTTT.

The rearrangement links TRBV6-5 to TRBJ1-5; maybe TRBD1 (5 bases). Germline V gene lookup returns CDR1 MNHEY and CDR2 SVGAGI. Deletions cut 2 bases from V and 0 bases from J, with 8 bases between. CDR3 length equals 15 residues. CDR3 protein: CASSYAGGSNQPQHF. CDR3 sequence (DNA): TGTGCCAGCAGTTACGCCGGGGGTAGCAATCAGCCCCAGCATTTT.

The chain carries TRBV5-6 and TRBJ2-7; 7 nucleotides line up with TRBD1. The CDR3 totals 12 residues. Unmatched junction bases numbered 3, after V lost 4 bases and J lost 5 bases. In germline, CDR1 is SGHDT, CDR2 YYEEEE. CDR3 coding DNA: TGTGCCAGCAGCCCCGGGACAGACGAGCAGTACTTC. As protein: CASSPGTDEQYF.

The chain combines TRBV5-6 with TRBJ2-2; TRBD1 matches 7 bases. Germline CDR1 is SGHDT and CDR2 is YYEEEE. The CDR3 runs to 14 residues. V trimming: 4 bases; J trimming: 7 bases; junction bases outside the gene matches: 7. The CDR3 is CASSPTGYDGELFF. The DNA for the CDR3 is TGTGCCAGCAGCCCGACAGGGTACGACGGGGAGCTGTTTTTT.

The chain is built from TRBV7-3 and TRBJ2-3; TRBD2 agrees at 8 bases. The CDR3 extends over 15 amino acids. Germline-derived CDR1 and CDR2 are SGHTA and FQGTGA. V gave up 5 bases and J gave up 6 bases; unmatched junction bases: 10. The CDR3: CASSPAGGAMDTQYF. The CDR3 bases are TGTGCCAGCAGCCCCGCCGGGGGGGCCATGGATACGCAGTATTTT.

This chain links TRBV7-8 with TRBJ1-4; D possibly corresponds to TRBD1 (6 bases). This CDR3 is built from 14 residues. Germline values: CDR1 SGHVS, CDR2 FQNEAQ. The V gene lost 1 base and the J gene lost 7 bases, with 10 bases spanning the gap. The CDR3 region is CASSLVRTAEKLFF. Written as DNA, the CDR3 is TGTGCCAGCAGCTTAGTTCGGACAGCTGAAAAACTGTTTTTT.

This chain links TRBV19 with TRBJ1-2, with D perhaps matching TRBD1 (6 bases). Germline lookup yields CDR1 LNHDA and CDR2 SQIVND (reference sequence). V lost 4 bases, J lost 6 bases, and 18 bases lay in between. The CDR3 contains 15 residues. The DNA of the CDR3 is TGTGCCAGTAGTAGGCGCGGGGGGGGCGCGAATGGCTACACCTTC. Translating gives CASSRRGGGANGYTF.

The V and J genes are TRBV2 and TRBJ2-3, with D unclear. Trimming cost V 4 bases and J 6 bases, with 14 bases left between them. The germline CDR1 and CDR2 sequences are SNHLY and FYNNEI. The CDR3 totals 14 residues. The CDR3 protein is CASSVSWSLDTQYF. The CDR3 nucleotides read TGTGCCAGCAGTGTCTCTTGGAGTCTGGATACGCAGTATTTT.

CDR3: CAWRPSGSPYEQYF. The CDR3 nucleotides read TGTGCCTGGAGACCAAGCGGGAGCCCCTACGAGCAGTACTTC. The V gene is TRBV30, the J gene TRBJ2-7, with 8 nucleotides matching TRBD2. V trimming: 3 bases; J trimming: 2 bases; junction bases outside the gene matches: 6. The CDR3 is 14 residues long. Germline V CDR1 and CDR2: GTSNPN, SVGIG (reference sequence).

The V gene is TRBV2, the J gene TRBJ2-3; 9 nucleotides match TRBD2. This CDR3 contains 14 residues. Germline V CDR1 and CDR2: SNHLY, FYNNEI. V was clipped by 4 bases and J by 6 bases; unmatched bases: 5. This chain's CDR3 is CASSGVSGSDTQYF. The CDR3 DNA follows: TGTGCCAGCAGTGGTGTTAGCGGGAGCGATACGCAGTATTTT.

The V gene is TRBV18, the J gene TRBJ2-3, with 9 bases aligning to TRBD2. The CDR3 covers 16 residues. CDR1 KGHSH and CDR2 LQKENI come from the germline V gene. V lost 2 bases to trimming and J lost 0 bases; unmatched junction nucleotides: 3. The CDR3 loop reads CASSPGTSGSTDTQYF. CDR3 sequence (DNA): TGTGCCAGCTCACCAGGTACTAGCGGGAGCACAGATACGCAGTATTTT.

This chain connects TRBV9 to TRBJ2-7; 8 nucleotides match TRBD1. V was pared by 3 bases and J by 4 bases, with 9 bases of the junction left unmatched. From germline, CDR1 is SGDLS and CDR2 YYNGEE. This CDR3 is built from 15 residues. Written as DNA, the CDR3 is TGTGCCAGCAGCGAAGGGACAGGTGGTAGGTACGAGCAGTACTTC. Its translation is CASSEGTGGRYEQYF. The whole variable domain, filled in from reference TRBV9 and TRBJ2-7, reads DSGVTQTPKHLITATGQRVTLRCSPRSGDLSVYWYQQSLDQGLQFLIQYYNGEERAKGNILERFSAQQFPDLHSELNLSSLELGDSALYFCASSEGTGGRYEQYFGPGTRLTVT.

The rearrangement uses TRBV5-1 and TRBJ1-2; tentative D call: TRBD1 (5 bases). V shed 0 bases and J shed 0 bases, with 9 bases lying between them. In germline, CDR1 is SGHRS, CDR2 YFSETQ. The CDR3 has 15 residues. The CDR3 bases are TGCGCCAGCAGCTTGGCACAGGTCCCTAACTATGGCTACACCTTC. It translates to CASSLAQVPNYGYTF.

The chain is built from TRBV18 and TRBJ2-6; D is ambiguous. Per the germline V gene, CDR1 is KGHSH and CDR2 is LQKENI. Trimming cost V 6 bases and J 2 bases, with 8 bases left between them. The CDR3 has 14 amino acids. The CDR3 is CASSPQTGANVLTF. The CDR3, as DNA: TGTGCCAGCTCGCCTCAGACTGGGGCCAACGTCCTGACTTTC.

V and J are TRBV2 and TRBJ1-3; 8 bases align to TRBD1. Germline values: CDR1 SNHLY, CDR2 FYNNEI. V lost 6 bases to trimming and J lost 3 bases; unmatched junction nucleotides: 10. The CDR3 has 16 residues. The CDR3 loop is CASRASGGIGGNTIYF. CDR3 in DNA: TGTGCCAGCAGAGCCTCAGGGGGCATTGGTGGAAACACCATATATTTT.